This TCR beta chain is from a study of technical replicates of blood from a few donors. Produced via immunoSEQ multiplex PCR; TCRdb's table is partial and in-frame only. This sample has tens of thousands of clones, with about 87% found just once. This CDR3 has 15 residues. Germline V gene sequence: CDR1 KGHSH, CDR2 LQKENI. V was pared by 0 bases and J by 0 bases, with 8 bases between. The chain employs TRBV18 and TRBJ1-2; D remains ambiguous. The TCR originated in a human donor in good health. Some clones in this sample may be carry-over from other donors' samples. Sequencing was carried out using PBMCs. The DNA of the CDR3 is TGTGCCAGCTCACCACCGGGCAGACCTAACTATGGCTACACCTTC. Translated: CASSPPGRPNYGYTF.